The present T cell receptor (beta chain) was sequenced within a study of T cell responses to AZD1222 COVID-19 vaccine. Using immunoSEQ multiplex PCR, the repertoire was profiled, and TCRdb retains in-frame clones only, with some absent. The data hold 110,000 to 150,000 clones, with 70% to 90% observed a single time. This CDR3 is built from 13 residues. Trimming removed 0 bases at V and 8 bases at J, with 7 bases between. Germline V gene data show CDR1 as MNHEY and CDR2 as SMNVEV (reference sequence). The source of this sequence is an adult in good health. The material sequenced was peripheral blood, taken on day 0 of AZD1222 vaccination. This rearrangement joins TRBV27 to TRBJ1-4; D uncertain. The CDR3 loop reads CASSLSPTEKLFF. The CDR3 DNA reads TGTGCCAGCAGTTTATCGCCAACGGAAAAACTGTTTTTT.